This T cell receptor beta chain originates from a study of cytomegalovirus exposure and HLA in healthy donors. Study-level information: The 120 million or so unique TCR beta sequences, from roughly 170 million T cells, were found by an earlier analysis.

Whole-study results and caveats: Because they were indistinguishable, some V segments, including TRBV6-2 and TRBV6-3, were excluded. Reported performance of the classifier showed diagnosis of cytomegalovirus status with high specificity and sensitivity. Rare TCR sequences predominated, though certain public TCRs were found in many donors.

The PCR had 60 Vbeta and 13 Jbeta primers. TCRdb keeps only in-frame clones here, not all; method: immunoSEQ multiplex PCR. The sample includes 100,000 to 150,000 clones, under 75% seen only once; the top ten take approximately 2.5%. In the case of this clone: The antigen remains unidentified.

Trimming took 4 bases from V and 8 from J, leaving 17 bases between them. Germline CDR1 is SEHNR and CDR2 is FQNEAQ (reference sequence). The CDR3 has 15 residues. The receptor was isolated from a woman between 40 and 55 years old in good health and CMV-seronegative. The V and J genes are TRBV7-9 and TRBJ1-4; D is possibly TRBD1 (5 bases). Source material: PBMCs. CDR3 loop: CASSSSGGSWEKLFF. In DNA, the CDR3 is TGTGCCAGCAGCTCCTCGGGGGGGTCGTGGGAAAAACTGTTTTTT.